The 22 T cell receptor beta chains reported below all come from one sample, sequenced in a study of graft-versus-host responses after intestinal transplantation. Sequenced by immunoSEQ multiplex PCR; TCRdb stores in-frame clones only, minus some. The top ten hold 0.4% to 0.5% of the sample, which has about 94,000 clones, 90% to 95% seen once. Their antigen targets remain unknown. Sequencing was performed on unstimulated CD8+ T cells sorted from spleen or lymph node cells, taken before intestinal transplant. These receptor sequences come from a human donor who received an intestinal transplant.

The rearrangement links TRBV6-1 to TRBJ2-7; 12 bases align to TRBD2. This CDR3 is 15 amino acids long. The V gene end was trimmed by 5 bases and the J gene end by 5 bases; junction bases not matched to a gene: 7. Germline V CDR1 and CDR2: MNHNS, SASEGT. The CDR3 DNA sequence: TGTGCCAGCAGTTCCCTAGCGGGAGGGCCCCACGAGCAGTACTTC. Its translation: CASSSLAGGPHEQYF.

As regards this clone: The sample has other DNA sequences that encode this CDR3 too. The rearrangement links TRBV27 to TRBJ2-7; 14 bases are a match to TRBD2. V shed 5 bases, J shed 6 bases, and the junction held 6 bases outside the gene matches. This CDR3 has 15 amino acids. In germline, CDR1 is MNHEY, CDR2 SMNVEV (reference sequence). CDR3 bases: TGTGCCAGCAGTCCCGGGACTAGCGGGAGAGGCGAGCAGTACTTC. Translated, it gives CASSPGTSGRGEQYF.

This clone was seen just once. The chain is built from TRBV6-5 and TRBJ2-7; TRBD2 is a possible D gene (7 bases). Germline V CDR1 and CDR2: MNHEY, SVGAGI. V lost 0 bases, J lost 0 bases, and 9 bases lay in between. The CDR3 runs 15 residues. The CDR3 loop is CASSYSGGASYEQYF. The CDR3 region has the DNA TGTGCCAGCAGTTACTCTGGGGGGGCCTCCTACGAGCAGTACTTC.

The chain recombines TRBV6-6 with TRBJ1-2, with TRBD1 matching over 8 bases. This CDR3 comprises 16 residues. Unmatched junction bases numbered 12, after V lost 3 bases and J lost 6 bases. CDR1 and CDR2 (germline): MNHNY, SVGAGI (reference sequence). The CDR3 is CASSYPGDRRTDGYTF. The CDR3 region has the DNA TGTGCCAGCAGTTATCCGGGGGACAGGCGGACTGATGGCTACACCTTC.

The V gene is TRBV7-8, the J gene TRBJ1-3, with D perhaps TRBD1 (5 bases). Trimming took 3 bases from V and 3 from J, leaving 12 bases between them. This CDR3 is 15 amino acids long. Germline assignment: CDR1 SGHVS and CDR2 FQNEAQ. The CDR3 protein is CASSFARGLGNTIYF. The DNA of the CDR3 is TGTGCCAGCAGCTTCGCTAGGGGACTTGGAAACACCATATATTTT.

A word on this clone: This specimen includes other DNA sequences encoding the same CDR3. This rearrangement joins TRBV4-1 to TRBJ1-1, with D tentatively TRBD1 (6 bases). CDR1 MGHRA and CDR2 YSYEKL come from the germline V gene. The CDR3 consists of 14 residues. Trimming stripped 0 bases from V and 4 bases from J, with 9 bases between. CDR3 residues: CASSQDTGPTEAFF. The CDR3 DNA is TGCGCCAGCAGCCAAGACACAGGGCCCACTGAAGCTTTCTTT.

The CDR3 loop is CASSQNNEQFF. The CDR3 coding sequence is TGTGCCAGCAGTCAGAACAATGAGCAGTTCTTC. The rearrangement links TRBV2 to TRBJ2-1; D unresolved. CDR1 is SNHLY and CDR2 is FYNNEI in the germline V gene. The V gene lost 5 bases and the J gene lost 5 bases, with 4 bases spanning the gap. The CDR3 contains 11 residues.

This clone was seen a single time. The V call is TRBV15, the J call TRBJ1-3; 9 bases fit TRBD1. This CDR3 is built from 15 residues. The J segment lost 2 bases and the V segment lost 1 base, leaving 0 bases of the junction unmatched. Per the germline V gene, CDR1 is LNHNV and CDR2 is YYDKDF (reference sequence). CDR3 DNA: TGTGCCACCAGCAGAGGACAGGGGGCTGGAAACACCATATATTTT. Translated, it gives CATSRGQGAGNTIYF. Looking up the rest from reference TRBV15 and TRBJ1-3 gives the full variable domain: DAMVIQNPRYQVTQFGKPVTLSCSQTLNHNVMYWYQQKSSQAPKLLFHYYDKDFNNEADTPDNFQSRRPNTSFCFLDIRSPGLGDTAMYLCATSRGQGAGNTIYFGEGSWLTVV.

The chain uses TRBV6-6 and TRBJ2-7, with 10 bases aligning to TRBD2. The V gene end was trimmed by 4 bases and the J gene end by 4 bases; junction bases not matched to a gene: 7. Germline V gives CDR1 MNHNY, CDR2 SVGAGI (reference sequence). The CDR3 spans 15 residues. Here the CDR3 reads CASSSSSSGGYEQYF. CDR3 DNA sequence: TGTGCCAGCAGTTCATCCTCTAGCGGGGGATACGAGCAGTACTTC.

The chain carries TRBV6-5 and TRBJ2-7; tentatively, D is TRBD1 (6 bases). Deletions cut 2 bases from V and 1 base from J, with 15 bases between. CDR1 and CDR2 from the germline V gene are MNHEY and SVGAGI. This CDR3 has 16 amino acids. CDR3 coding DNA: TGTGCCAGCAGTTACCGCCGGGACACCCAATCCTACGAGCAGTACTTC. This encodes CASSYRRDTQSYEQYF.

A few counts support this clone. J is TRBJ1-5 and V is TRBV4-1; 8 bases agree with TRBD1. J lost 0 bases, V lost 1 base, and 11 bases had no gene match. The germline gives CDR1 MGHRA, CDR2 YSYEKL. The CDR3 runs to 19 residues. The DNA of the CDR3 is TGCGCCAGCAGCCAAGTACCGGGACAGGCCTTACTTAGCAATCAGCCCCAGCATTTT. It yields the protein CASSQVPGQALLSNQPQHF.

The rearrangement uses TRBV6-6 and TRBJ1-1; possible D gene TRBD1, 6 bases. Per the germline V gene, CDR1 is MNHNY and CDR2 is SVGAGI (reference sequence). This CDR3 region has 13 residues. V dropped 7 bases and J dropped 3 bases, with 12 bases sitting between them. The CDR3 loop is CASKLGADTEAFF. The DNA for the CDR3 is TGTGCCAGCAAGCTGGGGGCGGACACTGAAGCTTTCTTT.

This clone was detected once. The chain is built from TRBV19 and TRBJ1-3; D remains unclear. The CDR3 covers 11 residues. Germline lookup yields CDR1 LNHDA and CDR2 SQIVND (reference sequence). This CDR3 is CASGGGNTIYF. DNA for the CDR3: TGTGCGTCAGGAGGTGGAAACACCATATATTTT.

Here the CDR3 reads CASSLGVDRAKSNQPQHF. CDR3 in DNA: TGTGCCAGCAGCTTGGGGGTCGACAGGGCTAAAAGCAATCAGCCCCAGCATTTT. The V and J genes are TRBV5-4 and TRBJ1-5, with 7 bases fitting TRBD1. After removal of 0 bases from V and 1 base from J, the junction contained 10 bases not matched to a gene. The CDR3 length is 18 residues. Germline lookup yields CDR1 SGHNT and CDR2 YYREEE (reference sequence).

The chain links TRBV5-1 to TRBJ2-3; 7 positions match TRBD1. V lost 9 bases and J lost 2; bases outside the gene matches: 6. There are 13 residues in the CDR3. Per the germline V gene, CDR1 is SGHRS and CDR2 is YFSETQ. In nucleotides, the CDR3 is TGCGCCACCATGACAGGGCCCACAGATACGCAGTATTTT. Amino acids: CATMTGPTDTQYF.

About this clone itself: At one of its ends the junction is not consistent with the germline gene, which may arise from a read error. The rearrangement joins TRBV12-5 to TRBJ2-7; TRBD1 matches 10 bases. In germline, CDR1 is LGHNT, CDR2 FRNRAP. This CDR3 spans 14 amino acids. CDR3 sequence (DNA): TGTGCTAGTGGTTCCTCCGGGACAGGGGACCCTAGGCACTTC. Amino acids: CASGSSGTGDPRHF.

This chain uses TRBV10-2 with TRBJ1-5, with TRBD1 matching over 10 bases. Germline assignment: CDR1 WSHSY and CDR2 SAAADI. V lost 0 bases and J lost 5; bases outside the gene matches: 7. The CDR3 length is 17 residues. DNA for the CDR3: TGCGCCAGCAGTGAGTCTGGGGGACAGGGGCTTCATCAGCCCCAGCATTTT. Amino acids: CASSESGGQGLHQPQHF.

V usage is TRBV19 and J usage is TRBJ1-3; 7 nucleotides line up with TRBD1. The CDR3 is 16 amino acids. CDR1 and CDR2 (germline): LNHDA, SQIVND (reference sequence). V lost 7 bases to trimming and J lost 0 bases; unmatched junction nucleotides: 9. For the CDR3, the DNA is TGTGCCAGTAATCTCGGGACAGCTAACTCTGGAAACACCATATATTTT. This codes for CASNLGTANSGNTIYF. The variable domain in full, completed from reference TRBV19 and TRBJ1-3, reads DGGITQSPKYLFRKEGQNVTLSCEQNLNHDAMYWYRQDPGQGLRLIYYSQIVNDFQKGDIAEGYSVSREKKESFPLTVTSAQKNPTAFYLCASNLGTANSGNTIYFGEGSWLTVV.

The chain carries TRBV30 and TRBJ1-4; D perhaps matches TRBD1 (6 bases). The CDR3 loop spans 15 amino acids. Germline V gene lookup returns CDR1 GTSNPN and CDR2 SVGIG (reference sequence). Trimming stripped 1 base from V and 7 bases from J, with 16 bases between. CDR3 DNA: TGTGCCTGGAGTGGGGCTTTGGGGGCATCTGAAAAACTGTTTTTT. Amino acids: CAWSGALGASEKLFF.

This clone was seen only once. This sequence joins TRBV5-1 and TRBJ1-2; no clear D. This CDR3 has 12 amino acids. Trimming took off 0 bases at V and 10 bases at J, with 10 bases between the two ends. Germline V lookup: CDR1 SGHRS, CDR2 YFSETQ. CDR3 nucleotide sequence: TGCGCCAGCAGCTTGGTAGCGGAGGACTACACCTTC. Protein: CASSLVAEDYTF.

The V call is TRBV6-5, the J call TRBJ2-7; D is possibly TRBD2 (7 bases). V gave up 2 bases and J gave up 7 bases, with 12 bases separating them. Germline assignment: CDR1 MNHEY and CDR2 SVGAGI. This CDR3 comprises 13 residues. This CDR3 reads CASSYAGAGEQYF. CDR3 bases: TGTGCCAGCAGTTACGCGGGGGCGGGAGAGCAGTACTTC.

The gene calls are TRBV5-6 and TRBJ2-2; tentative D call: TRBD2 (7 bases). This CDR3 contains 16 residues. Deletions cut 4 bases from V and 2 bases from J, with 15 bases between. Germline CDR1 reads SGHDT; CDR2 reads YYEEEE. In nucleotides, the CDR3 is TGTGCCAGCAGCCGGGGGGCGCTACCCAACACCGGGGAGCTGTTTTTT. As protein: CASSRGALPNTGELFF.